This TCR beta chain was recorded in a study of cytomegalovirus exposure and HLA in healthy donors. Findings of the study overall: A later examination showed that TCR association rates differed by HLA locus, with DRB1 most and HLA-C fewest.

PCR was performed using 60 Vbeta and 13 Jbeta primers. The repertoire was sequenced with immunoSEQ multiplex PCR; TCRdb's copy has only in-frame clones and lacks some. The sample has some 69,000 clones, approximately 80% seen once. CDR3 size: 12 residues. Trimming shortened V by 6 bases and J by 8 bases, and 13 bases separated the two germline ends. The germline gives CDR1 MDHEN, CDR2 SYDVKM. As concerns this clone: As yet, its antigen is unknown.

This chain joins TRBV28 and TRBJ1-2; D may be TRBD1 (5 bases). Sequencing input: PBMCs. This clonotype was obtained from a woman aged 25-40 years in good health and CMV-seronegative. CDR3 DNA sequence: TGTGCCAGCAGAAGGCAGGGTAGCGGCTACACCTTC. Translated: CASRRQGSGYTF.